Given below is one T cell receptor beta chain in context. No antigen is known for it. The sample originates from a study of shared clonotypes between healthy human individuals. Study conclusions and caveats: When compared with the clonotypes that were shared by all four sorted-subset donors, the non-shared clonotypes turned out to have lower generation probabilities. Sharing across four donors was highest in naive CD4 (around 5%) and lowest in memory CD8 (around 0.4%).

As originally analysed: Without quality scores, immunoSEQ junctional reads could not be filtered like full-length reads. Repertoires were generated with immunoSEQ multiplex PCR, while TCRdb's copy carries only in-frame clones and drops some. V, J and clone size are taken as reported in that table, and D and trimming were inferred from the DNA itself. The repertoire consists of more than 550,000 clones, with about 90% occurring once and the leading ten covering more than 30%. V was cut by 6 bases and J by 4 bases, with 15 bases left in between. Looked up from germline, CDR1 is LNHDA and CDR2 is SQIVND (reference sequence). The CDR3 has 15 amino acids.

The material sequenced was memory CD8+ T cells from PBMCs. Subset defined: CD45RO+ cells pooled with CCR7-negative TemRA cells. The receptor was isolated from a man aged 18 to 35 in good health. Some clones in this sample may be carry-over from other donors' samples. The chain employs TRBV19 and TRBJ2-2; maybe TRBD1 (7 bases). This chain's CDR3 is CASSQDREATGELFF. CDR3 DNA sequence: TGTGCCAGTAGCCAAGACAGGGAGGCCACCGGGGAGCTGTTTTTT.